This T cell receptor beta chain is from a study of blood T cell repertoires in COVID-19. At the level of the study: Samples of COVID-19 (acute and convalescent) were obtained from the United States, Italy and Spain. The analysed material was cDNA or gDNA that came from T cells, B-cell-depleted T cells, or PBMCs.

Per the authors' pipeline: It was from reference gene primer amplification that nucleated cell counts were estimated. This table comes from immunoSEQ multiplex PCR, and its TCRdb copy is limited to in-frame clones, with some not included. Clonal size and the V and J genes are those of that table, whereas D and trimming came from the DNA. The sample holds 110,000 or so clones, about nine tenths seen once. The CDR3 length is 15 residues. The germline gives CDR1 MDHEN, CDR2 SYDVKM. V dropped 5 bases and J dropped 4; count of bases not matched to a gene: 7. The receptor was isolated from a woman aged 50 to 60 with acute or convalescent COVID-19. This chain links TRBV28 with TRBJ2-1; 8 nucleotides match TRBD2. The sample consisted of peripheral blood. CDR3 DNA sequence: TGTGCCAGCAGTCCAGCGGGAGTGGAATACAATGAGCAGTTCTTC. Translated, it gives CASSPAGVEYNEQFF.